Listed below are T cell receptor beta chains from one sample, sequenced in a study of CD8 T cells in Susac syndrome. MiXCR was run by TCRdb on the immunoSEQ multiplex PCR reads, yielding one entry per CDR3 protein. The sample has under 150,000 distinct CDR3 sequences, around 86% seen once. Specimen: CD8+ T cells from PBMCs. The receptors were sampled from a human donor with multiple sclerosis. Both conserved end residues are part of each CDR3. A D gene is named only where the DNA matches it firmly. The size of a clone is reported for some rows only, either as once, few or many, or as a class for expanded clones.

TRBJ2-7	TRBV30	-	-	TGTGCCTGGAGAGGTCCGGCCTACGCGCAGTACTTC	CAWRGPAYAQYF
TRBJ2-3	TRBV7-9	-	-	TGTGCCAGCAGCTCCGGATACATGGACAGCTACAACACAGATACGCAGTATTTT	CASSSGYMDSYNTDTQYF
TRBJ2-7	TRBV20-1	-	few	TGCAGTGCTAGAGATCCCCAGGGGTCAAGCTACGAGCAGTACTTC	CSARDPQGSSYEQYF
TRBJ1-4	TRBV13	-	-	TGTGCCAGCAGCTTATTTGGAGCAACTAATGAAAAACTGTTTTTT	CASSLFGATNEKLFF
TRBJ2-7	TRBV6-1	-	few	TGTGCCAGCAGTGAAGTGGAGGGGGGGCCGTACGAGCAGTACTTC	CASSEVEGGPYEQYF
TRBJ2-1	TRBV6-6	-	few	TGTGCCAGCAGTTACAGTGGAAATGAGCAGTTCTTC	CASSYSGNEQFF
TRBJ1-4	TRBV3-1	TRBD1	-	TGTGCCAGCAGCCTTAAGGGGGCCGGCCTTGATGAAAAACTGTTTTTT	CASSLKGAGLDEKLFF
TRBJ2-1	TRBV15	TRBD2	-	TGTGCCACCTACCGGCTCTCTAGCGGGAACCACAATGAGCAGTTCTTC	CATYRLSSGNHNEQFF
TRBJ1-5	TRBV15	-	-	TGTGCCACCAGCAGTGCAGGGAGCAATCAGCCCCAGCATTTT	CATSSAGSNQPQHF
TRBJ1-5	TRBV27	-	-	TGTGCCAGCAGTTTCGCGGGTAATCAGCCCCAGCATTTT	CASSFAGNQPQHF
TRBJ1-1	TRBV7-9	-	-	TGTGCCAGCAGCTTCGGGGGGATGAACACTGAAGCTTCCTTT	CASSFGGMNTEASF
TRBJ2-5	TRBV27	-	-	TGTGCCAGCAGTCCCCTCGTGGGCGGGGTGGAGACCCAGTACTTC	CASSPLVGGVETQYF
TRBJ1-2	TRBV6-2/TRBV6-3	-	few	TGTGCCAGCAGTTACCTCGCCATTAACTATGGCTACACCTTC	CASSYLAINYGYTF
TRBJ1-4	TRBV2	-	-	TGTGCCAGCAGTGAATATCAGGGCCCGCTACCAGCAACTAATGAAAAACTGTTTTTT	CASSEYQGPLPATNEKLFF
TRBJ1-4	TRBV5-6	-	-	TGTGCCAGCAGCTCGACAGAGAATGAAAAACTGTTTTTT	CASSSTENEKLFF
TRBJ2-1	TRBV11-3	TRBD2	-	TGTGCCAGCAGCCTCTACAAACTAGCGGCGGACTACAATGAGCAGTTCTTC	CASSLYKLAADYNEQFF
TRBJ1-1	TRBV6-5	TRBD1	-	TGTGCCAGCAGTTATCAGGGGGGGAACGCTGAAGCTTTCTTT	CASSYQGGNAEAFF
TRBJ2-1	TRBV7-9	-	-	TGTGCCAGCAGCTTAGACGGGATCCTTGGCTCCTACAATGAGCAGTTCTTC	CASSLDGILGSYNEQFF
TRBJ2-3	TRBV5-5	-	once	TGTGCCAGCAGCTTGAAGGGGGGCACAGATACGCAGTATTTT	CASSLKGGTDTQYF
TRBJ1-5	TRBV6-1	TRBD1	few	TGTGCCAGCGCCCTCGCCGGGACAGGGGGTAATCAGCCCCAGCATTTT	CASALAGTGGNQPQHF
TRBJ2-1	TRBV18	-	-	TGTGCCAGCTCATCCCCACCCGACCATGAGCAGTTCTTC	CASSSPPDHEQFF
TRBJ2-1	TRBV12-3/TRBV12-4	TRBD2	-	TGTGCCAGCAGTTCCCATAGCGGGTTATACAATGAGCAGTTCTTC	CASSSHSGLYNEQFF
TRBJ2-2	TRBV13	-	-	TGTGCCAGCAGCCTGGAGGGGGGACGGCCTCTGGGGACCGGGGAGCTGTTTTTT	CASSLEGGRPLGTGELFF
TRBJ1-5	TRBV2	-	once	TGTGCCAGCAGTGATTACAGTCATCAGCCCCAGCATTTT	CASSDYSHQPQHF
TRBJ1-1	TRBV12-5	-	-	TGTGCTAGTGGTTTGGTACTGTCCGATCTCACTGAAGCTTTCTTT	CASGLVLSDLTEAFF
TRBJ2-5	TRBV7-3	-	-	TGTGCCAGCAGCGTGGACAGCCAAGAGACCCAGTACTTC	CASSVDSQETQYF
TRBJ2-2	TRBV4-1	TRBD1	-	TGCGCCAGCAGCCCCAAACCGGGACAGAGGTACACCGGGGAGCTGTTTTTT	CASSPKPGQRYTGELFF
TRBJ2-4	TRBV29-1	TRBD2	-	TGCAGCGTTGAAGAGGGCGGGGGGTTCAACATTCAGTACTTC	CSVEEGGGFNIQYF
TRBJ1-1	TRBV5-5	-	many	TGTGCCAGCAGCTTGGCGGCGGGTAACACTGAAGCTTTCTTT	CASSLAAGNTEAFF
TRBJ2-7	TRBV28	-	-	TGTGCCAGCAGTCAAAGGACGGAAGCCTACGAGCAGTACTTC	CASSQRTEAYEQYF
TRBJ1-1	TRBV5-5	TRBD1	once	TGTGCCAGCAGCCCGCAGGGGGGGCGCAGGGACACTGAAGCTTTCTTT	CASSPQGGRRDTEAFF
TRBJ1-2	TRBV7-9	TRBD1	-	TGTGCCAGCAGCTGGGGGACAGGGTCACTAGGTGGCTACACCTTC	CASSWGTGSLGGYTF
TRBJ2-1	TRBV4-1	TRBD2	-	TGCGCCAGCAGACTGACTAGCGGGGGGGCCGGTGAGCAGTTCTTC	CASRLTSGGAGEQFF
TRBJ1-1	TRBV3-1	TRBD1	-	TGTGCCAGCAGCCAAGCCGGGACAGGTATTATGAACACTGAAGCTTTCTTT	CASSQAGTGIMNTEAFF
TRBJ2-3	TRBV12-3/TRBV12-4	-	-	TGTGCCAGCAATATTGGAGCGATCACAGATACGCAGTATTTT	CASNIGAITDTQYF
TRBJ1-5	TRBV24-1	-	-	TGTGCCACCAGTGAAGGGGCGGGTCAGCCCCAGCATTTT	CATSEGAGQPQHF
TRBJ2-2	TRBV11-2	TRBD1	once	TGTGCCAGCAGAGAACAGGGGGCAACCGGGGAGCTGTTTTTT	CASREQGATGELFF
TRBJ2-1	TRBV6-6	-	-	TGTGCCAGCAAGACAGGGCGGGGGTCCTACAATGAGCAGTTCTTC	CASKTGRGSYNEQFF
TRBJ2-2	TRBV7-9	-	-	TGTGCCAGCACGGGGACAACGGTGTCCGGGGAGCTGTTTTTT	CASTGTTVSGELFF
TRBJ2-1	TRBV4-2	-	-	TGTGCCAGCAGCCAAGATAATAACAGAAATGGGCAGTTCTTC	CASSQDNNRNGQFF
TRBJ1-2	TRBV4-1	-	-	TGCGCCAGCAGCTTAGGGGACCTCTATGGCTACACCTTC	CASSLGDLYGYTF
TRBJ2-7	TRBV7-9	-	-	TGTGCCAGCAGCGAGAGCGGCGGATATTACGAGCAGTACTTC	CASSESGGYYEQYF
TRBJ2-7	TRBV2	-	-	TGTGCCAGCAGTTCAGGGGACCCCCCCTACGAGCAGTACTTC	CASSSGDPPYEQYF
TRBJ1-1	TRBV12-3/TRBV12-4	-	-	TGTGCCAGCAGTTCCACCAATAACACTGAAGCTTTCTTT	CASSSTNNTEAFF
TRBJ1-1	TRBV14	TRBD1	-	TGTGCCAGCCGGACAGGGGGGGACACTGAAGCTTTCTTT	CASRTGGDTEAFF
TRBJ2-1	TRBV14	TRBD2	-	TGTGCCAGCAGCCATACTAGCGGGAGTGAGCAGTTCTTC	CASSHTSGSEQFF